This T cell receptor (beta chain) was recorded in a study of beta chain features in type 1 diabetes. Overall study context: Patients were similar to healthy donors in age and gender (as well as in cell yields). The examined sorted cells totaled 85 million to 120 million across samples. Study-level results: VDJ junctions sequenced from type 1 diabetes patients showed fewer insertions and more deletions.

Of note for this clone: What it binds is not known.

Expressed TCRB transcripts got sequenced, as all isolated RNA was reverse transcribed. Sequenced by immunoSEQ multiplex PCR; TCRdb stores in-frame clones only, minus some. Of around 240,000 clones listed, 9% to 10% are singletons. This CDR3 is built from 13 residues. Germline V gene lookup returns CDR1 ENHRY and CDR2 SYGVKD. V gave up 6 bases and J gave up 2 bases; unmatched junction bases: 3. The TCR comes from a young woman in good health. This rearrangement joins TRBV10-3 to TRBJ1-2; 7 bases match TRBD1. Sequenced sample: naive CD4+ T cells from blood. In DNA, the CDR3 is TGTGCCATCAGACTACAGGGGAACTATGGCTACACCTTC. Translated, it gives CAIRLQGNYGYTF.